This T cell receptor beta chain was captured in a study of T cells in Graves' hyperthyroidism and ophthalmopathy. Study-wide results and limits: Among thyroid clonotypes expanded above 0.001, most also appeared in blood. By a 13 V-J model, ophthalmopathy was set apart from stable hyperthyroidism.

Amplification yielded TCR beta CDR3 regions, with RNA transcripts as the source. Researchers ran a first-round RT-PCR on the TCR CDR3 using the HTBI primer set. TCRdb processed the multiplex PCR reads anew with MiXCR; each CDR3 protein has one entry. The table has some 250,000 distinct CDR3 sequences, roughly 15% seen once; the top ten hold around 31%. CDR1 is SNHLY, CDR2 FYNNEI, per germline. Trimming cost V 7 bases and J 2 bases; bases outside gene matches: 3. The CDR3 has 15 amino acids. There are many counts of this clonotype. Its antigen is still unknown. Each diagnosis was grounded in clinical symptoms, serum thyroxine and TRAb, thyroid ultrasound, and orbital computed tomography. The PBMCs had their origin in 10 ml of fresh peripheral blood.

Material for sequencing was blood. The TCR was taken from a woman aged 45-59 years with Graves' hyperthyroidism that later progressed to Graves' ophthalmopathy. The J gene is TRBJ2-1, the V gene TRBV2, with 12 bases fitting TRBD2. CDR3 sequence: CASIRLAGAYNEQFF. CDR3 nucleotide sequence: TGTGCCAGCATTAGACTAGCGGGAGCCTACAATGAGCAGTTCTTC. Using reference TRBV2 and TRBJ2-1 for the parts outside the CDR3, the full variable domain is EPEVTQTPSHQVTQMGQEVILRCVPISNHLYFYWYRQILGQKVEFLVSFYNNEISEKSEIFDDQFSVERPDGSNFTLKIRSTKLEDSAMYFCASIRLAGAYNEQFFGPGTRLTVL.